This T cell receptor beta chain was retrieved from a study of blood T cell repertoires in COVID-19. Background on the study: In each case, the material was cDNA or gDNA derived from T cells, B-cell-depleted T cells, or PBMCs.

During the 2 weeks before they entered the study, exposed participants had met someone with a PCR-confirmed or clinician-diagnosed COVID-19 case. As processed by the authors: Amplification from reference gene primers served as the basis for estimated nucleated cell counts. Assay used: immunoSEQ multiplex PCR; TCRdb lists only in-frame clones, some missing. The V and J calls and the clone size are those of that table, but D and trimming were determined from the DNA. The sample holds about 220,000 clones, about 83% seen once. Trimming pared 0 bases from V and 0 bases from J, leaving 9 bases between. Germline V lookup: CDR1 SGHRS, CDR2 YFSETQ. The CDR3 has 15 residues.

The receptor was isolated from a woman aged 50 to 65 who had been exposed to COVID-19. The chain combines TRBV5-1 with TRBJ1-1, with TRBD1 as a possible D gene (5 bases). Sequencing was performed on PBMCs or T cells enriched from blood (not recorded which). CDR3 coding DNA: TGCGCCAGCAGCTTGGCTCAGGGCCTGAACACTGAAGCTTTCTTT. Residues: CASSLAQGLNTEAFF. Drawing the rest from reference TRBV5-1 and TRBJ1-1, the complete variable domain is KAGVTQTPRYLIKTRGQQVTLSCSPISGHRSVSWYQQTPGQGLQFLFEYFSETQRNKGNFPGRFSGRQFSNSRSEMNVSTLELGDSALYLCASSLAQGLNTEAFFGQGTRLTVV.